This T cell receptor (beta chain) is from a study of blood T cells in healthy people across ages. The authors ran a second PCR of about 6 to 12 cycles using a sample-barcoded 5' primer and a J-beta primer mix. Per-sample output comprised a minimum of 2.5 million paired-end reads containing CDR3. One entry per CDR3 protein, called by TCRdb with MiXCR from the 5' RACE reads. The profile shows 1.5 million to 2 million distinct CDR3 sequences, under 30% of them singletons. Germline V gene sequence: CDR1 SGHTA, CDR2 FQGNSA. Trimming left V 1 base short and J 8 bases short, with 12 bases between. This CDR3 comprises 15 residues. Donation came from healthy Caucasian individuals in Russia who were aged about 6 to 95. Peripheral blood was drawn, around 9.5 milliliters per donor. Total RNA, at least 5.5 micrograms per sample, was extracted from PBMCs.

This receptor was obtained from a young woman in good health. The sequenced material came from blood. This chain joins TRBV7-2 and TRBJ1-6, with D maybe TRBD1 (5 bases). CDR3 amino acids: CASSLDGGLDSPLHF. DNA of the CDR3: TGTGCCAGCAGCTTAGATGGGGGATTAGATTCACCCCTCCACTTT.